Presented here are 16 T cell receptor beta chains from one specimen sequenced in a study of blood T cell repertoires in COVID-19. Only in-frame clones appear in the TCRdb table, and some are missing; sequencing was by immunoSEQ multiplex PCR. This sample has about 63,000 clones, with roughly three quarters found just once. The sequenced material came from peripheral blood. The receptors shown here come from an elderly woman with acute or convalescent COVID-19.

This clone was detected only once. The gene calls are TRBV7-3 and TRBJ2-1, with 9 nucleotides matching TRBD2. J gave up 8 bases and V 2 bases, and 4 bases lay outside the gene matches. The CDR3 consists of 14 residues. In germline, CDR1 is SGHTA, CDR2 FQGTGA. The chain's CDR3 is CASSLAGGPDEQFF. The CDR3 DNA follows: TGTGCCAGCAGCTTAGCGGGAGGGCCCGATGAGCAGTTCTTC.

V gene TRBV7-8 combines with J gene TRBJ1-6; D possibly corresponds to TRBD1 (5 bases). The CDR3 contains 15 residues. V dropped 2 bases and J dropped 10 bases, with 15 bases sitting between them. Looked up from germline, CDR1 is SGHVS and CDR2 is FQNEAQ. CDR3 protein: CASSLLGGGYSPLHF. For the CDR3, the DNA is TGTGCCAGCAGCTTACTTGGCGGGGGATACTCACCCCTCCACTTT. Combining the CDR3 with reference TRBV7-8 and TRBJ1-6 gives the whole variable domain GAGVSQSPRYKVAKRGQDVALRCDPISGHVSLFWYQQALGQGPEFLTYFQNEAQLDKSGLPSDRFFAERPEGSVSTLKIQRTQQEDSAVYLCASSLLGGGYSPLHFGNGTRLTVT.

The chain links TRBV6-5 to TRBJ1-3, with 7 bases identical to TRBD1. The CDR3 is made up of 15 amino acids. Germline V gene data show CDR1 as MNHEY and CDR2 as SVGAGI. Trimming took 6 bases from V and 0 from J; bases not matched to a gene: 5. CDR3 region: CASSQGQISGNTIYF. The CDR3 nucleotides are TGTGCCAGCAGCCAGGGACAGATCTCTGGAAACACCATATATTTT.

This sequence joins TRBV21-1 and TRBJ1-5; TRBD1 was called by the table and not checked on the DNA. TRBV21-1 is deemed a pseudogene. The CDR3 runs to 16 residues. The CDR3 DNA sequence: TGTGCCAGCAGCAAAGAAAGCAGGGCGGACAATCAGCCCCAGCATTTT. Amino acid sequence: CASSKESRADNQPQHF.

V and J are TRBV19 and TRBJ1-1; TRBD1 might be the D (6 bases). The CDR3 contains 15 residues. V gave up 6 bases and J gave up 2 bases, with 16 bases separating them. Germline loops: CDR1 LNHDA, CDR2 SQIVND (reference sequence). CDR3 in amino acids: CASRPLNRVNTEAFF. The CDR3 coding sequence is TGTGCCAGTAGACCTCTGAACAGGGTAAACACTGAAGCTTTCTTT.

The V gene is TRBV5-1, the J gene TRBJ2-1; 15 bases align to TRBD2. Germline V lookup: CDR1 SGHRS, CDR2 YFSETQ. The V gene end was trimmed by 4 bases and the J gene end by 6 bases; junction bases not matched to a gene: 8. CDR3 size: 17 residues. CDR3 DNA: TGCGCCAGCAGCGTAGGACTAGCGGGAGGGCCGGTCAATGAGCAGTTCTTC. Translation: CASSVGLAGGPVNEQFF.

The chain is built from TRBV30 and TRBJ1-5; weak D call: TRBD1 (6 bases). The germline gives CDR1 GTSNPN, CDR2 SVGIG (reference sequence). Trimming took 2 bases from V and 7 from J, leaving 12 bases between them. The CDR3 has 13 residues. In DNA, the CDR3 is TGTGCCTGGAGTTTCCAGGGGCCGCAGCCCCAGCATTTT. It yields the protein CAWSFQGPQPQHF.

The chain joins TRBV5-6 to TRBJ2-7, with D possibly matching TRBD2 (6 bases). Germline CDR1 is SGHDT and CDR2 is YYEEEE. This CDR3 is 15 amino acids long. V was clipped by 4 bases and J by 5 bases, with 19 bases between them. The CDR3 nucleotides read TGTGCCAGCAGCCCGCCAGGCGGGGCTGAGGACGAGCAGTACTTC. It is translated as CASSPPGGAEDEQYF.

This clone appeared a single time. J is TRBJ2-1 and V is TRBV6-5; 8 bases are shared with TRBD2. With 0 bases clipped from V and 9 bases from J, the junction kept 7 bases outside the gene matches. Germline loops: CDR1 MNHEY, CDR2 SVGAGI. This CDR3 region has 15 residues. CDR3 loop: CASSYSDGRAFEQFF. The CDR3 nucleotides are TGTGCCAGCAGTTACTCGGACGGGAGGGCCTTTGAGCAGTTCTTC.

V usage is TRBV5-1 and J usage is TRBJ1-6; D not resolved. The germline V and J ends were trimmed by 2 bases and 6 bases, with 12 bases remaining between them. Germline V CDR1 and CDR2: SGHRS, YFSETQ. The CDR3 is made up of 15 amino acids. This chain's CDR3 is CASSFGELGNSPLHF. The CDR3 DNA is TGCGCCAGCAGCTTCGGGGAGTTGGGTAATTCACCCCTCCACTTT.

This clone appeared a single time. The chain combines TRBV30 with TRBJ1-5, with unresolved D. This CDR3 has 13 amino acids. The germline CDR1 and CDR2 sequences are GTSNPN and SVGIG (reference sequence). The V and J ends lost 0 bases and 8 bases respectively, with 11 bases between them. For the CDR3, the DNA is TGTGCCTGGAGTGTAGGTAGCAACGAGCCCCAGCATTTT. Translated, it gives CAWSVGSNEPQHF.

This clone was picked up many times. CDR3 in amino acids: CASSSHGSGGELFF. The CDR3 DNA sequence: TGTGCCAGCAGCTCCCACGGTAGTGGCGGGGAGCTGTTTTTT. V and J are TRBV7-3 and TRBJ2-2, with D unresolved. Trimming took 4 bases from V and 7 from J, leaving 13 bases between them. Germline V gene sequence: CDR1 SGHTA, CDR2 FQGTGA. The CDR3 extends over 14 amino acids.

J is TRBJ2-7 and V is TRBV5-4, with no clear D. The CDR3 has 15 residues. CDR1 and CDR2 (germline): SGHNT, YYREEE (reference sequence). V was cut by 0 bases and J by 0 bases, with 10 bases left in between. The CDR3 spells CASSLAHSVSYEQYF. As DNA, the CDR3 is TGTGCCAGCAGCTTGGCACACAGTGTCTCCTACGAGCAGTACTTC.

This clone showed up many times. CDR3 residues: CASSQAGNTEAFF. The CDR3, as DNA: TGTGCCAGCAGCCAGGCGGGCAACACTGAAGCTTTCTTT. The chain joins TRBV12-3 or TRBV12-4 to TRBJ1-1; D not certain. V lost 6 bases and J 2 bases, leaving 10 bases between the germline ends. There are 13 residues in the CDR3.

The rearrangement links TRBV5-1 to TRBJ2-4; possible D gene TRBD2, 5 bases. Germline lookup yields CDR1 SGHRS and CDR2 YFSETQ. The CDR3 sequence is 15 residues long. Trimming stripped 3 bases from V and 5 bases from J, with 15 bases between. The CDR3 sequence is CASSSTPDGENIQYF. The CDR3 DNA follows: TGCGCCAGCAGCTCAACCCCCGACGGGGAAAACATTCAGTACTTC.

The chain carries TRBV5-1 and TRBJ1-4; 7 bases fit TRBD1. The junction had 9 bases not matched to a gene; V was cut back by 3 bases and J by 7 bases. CDR1 is SGHRS, CDR2 YFSETQ, per germline. The CDR3 consists of 15 residues. The CDR3 bases are TGCGCCAGCAGCTCCACAGGGGCAGGGAGTGAAAAACTGTTTTTT. It is translated as CASSSTGAGSEKLFF. Full variable domain (outside the CDR3, taken from reference TRBV5-1 and TRBJ1-4): KAGVTQTPRYLIKTRGQQVTLSCSPISGHRSVSWYQQTPGQGLQFLFEYFSETQRNKGNFPGRFSGRQFSNSRSEMNVSTLELGDSALYLCASSSTGAGSEKLFFGSGTQLSVL.